One sample yielded the 11 T cell receptor beta chains listed below, sequenced in a study of cytomegalovirus exposure and HLA in healthy donors. TCRdb's table, derived via immunoSEQ multiplex PCR, lists solely in-frame clones and lacks some. The sample holds tens of thousands of clones, approximately 93% seen once. Sequencing used PBMCs. The source of these receptors is a man aged 18 to 35 in good health and CMV-seronegative.

The rearrangement joins TRBV9 to TRBJ2-7; unclear D gene. Germline CDR1 reads SGDLS; CDR2 reads YYNGEE. The CDR3 sequence is 17 residues long. Between the trimmed V and J ends, which lost 0 bases and 3 bases, there was a span of 19 bases. The CDR3 DNA is TGTGCCAGCAGCGTAGCGGCGTCGGTCCACAGTTACTACGAGCAGTACTTC. It specifies CASSVAASVHSYYEQYF.

The chain has TRBV18 and TRBJ2-5; TRBD1 agrees at 7 bases. The V gene end was trimmed by 3 bases and the J gene end by 3 bases; junction bases not matched to a gene: 4. CDR1 is KGHSH and CDR2 is LQKENI in the germline V gene. This CDR3 region has 14 residues. In DNA form, the CDR3 reads TGTGCCAGCTCACCGGACAGGAGAGAAGAGACCCAGTACTTC. This codes for CASSPDRREETQYF. Filled out from reference TRBV18 and TRBJ2-5, the complete variable domain reads NAGVMQNPRHLVRRRGQEARLRCSPMKGHSHVYWYRQLPEEGLKFMVYLQKENIIDESGMPKERFSAEFPKEGPSILRIQQVVRGDSAAYFCASSPDRREETQYFGPGTRLLVL.

V gene TRBV9 combines with J gene TRBJ2-7, with a possible D match to TRBD1 (6 bases). This CDR3 has 13 amino acids. In germline, CDR1 is SGDLS, CDR2 YYNGEE. V was clipped by 0 bases and J by 3 bases, with 7 bases between them. The CDR3 protein is CASSVADSYEQYF. The DNA of the CDR3 is TGTGCCAGCAGCGTAGCGGACAGCTACGAGCAGTACTTC.

In nucleotides, the CDR3 is TGTGCCAGCAGCTTTGGGGGGGATGGCTACACCTTC. Translated, it gives CASSFGGDGYTF. The V gene is TRBV5-6, the J gene TRBJ1-2; D is perhaps TRBD1 (5 bases). V was trimmed by 2 bases and J by 6 bases, leaving 8 bases between them. The CDR3 loop spans 12 amino acids. Per the germline V gene, CDR1 is SGHDT and CDR2 is YYEEEE.

The chain employs TRBV30 and TRBJ1-4; 9 bases are a match to TRBD1. This CDR3 comprises 14 residues. Germline lookup yields CDR1 GTSNPN and CDR2 SVGIG (reference sequence). V trimming: 1 base; J trimming: 8 bases; junction bases outside the gene matches: 5. CDR3 protein: CAWSGGTGREKLFF. CDR3 sequence (DNA): TGTGCCTGGAGTGGAGGGACAGGGAGAGAAAAACTGTTTTTT.

V gene TRBV30 combines with J gene TRBJ2-7, with a weak D call TRBD1 (5 bases). This CDR3 region has 14 residues. Trimming removed 6 bases at V and 4 bases at J, with 19 bases between. The V gene's germline CDR1 is GTSNPN and CDR2 SVGIG (reference sequence). The CDR3 DNA sequence: TGTGCCTGCGCTGGGGCCAGCAAAAGTTACGAGCAGTACTTC. It yields the protein CACAGASKSYEQYF.

The chain uses TRBV4-1 and TRBJ1-5; D is undetermined. Trimming removed 2 bases at V and 3 bases at J, with 8 bases between. CDR1 MGHRA and CDR2 YSYEKL come from the germline V gene. CDR3 size: 14 residues. In nucleotides, the CDR3 is TGCGCCAGCAGCCAAACTGAACCCAATCAGCCCCAGCATTTT. It specifies CASSQTEPNQPQHF.

The rearrangement uses TRBV7-9 and TRBJ1-4; TRBD1 is a possible D gene (5 bases). V lost 5 bases to trimming and J lost 8 bases, with 21 bases between them. The CDR3 is 16 residues long. Germline CDR1 reads SEHNR; CDR2 reads FQNEAQ (reference sequence). The CDR3 nucleotides read TGTGCCAGCAGCCCCCAGGGAGGCGGGGGACGGGAAAAACTGTTTTTT. Translation gives CASSPQGGGGREKLFF.

The chain combines TRBV28 with TRBJ2-7, with TRBD2 matching over 11 bases. The length of the CDR3 is 15 residues. J was trimmed by 4 bases and V by 3 bases; bases with no gene match: 5. The germline CDR1 and CDR2 sequences are MDHEN and SYDVKM. The CDR3 DNA reads as TGTGCCAGCAGTTTCCCGCGACTAGCGGGGTACGAGCAGTACTTC. Translated: CASSFPRLAGYEQYF.

The chain combines TRBV5-4 with TRBJ2-3; 8 bases align to TRBD2. The J segment lost 6 bases and the V segment lost 3 bases, leaving 15 bases of the junction unmatched. Germline-derived CDR1 and CDR2 are SGHNT and YYREEE (reference sequence). There are 17 residues in the CDR3. The CDR3 loop is CASSSLGLANRRDTQYF. The CDR3 DNA reads TGTGCCAGCAGCTCCCTAGGACTAGCCAATCGACGGGATACGCAGTATTTT.

The V gene is TRBV21-1, the J gene TRBJ1-1; the DNA was not used to check the table's D call, TRBD1. TRBV21-1 is annotated as a pseudogene. The CDR3 runs 16 residues. CDR3 nucleotide sequence: TGTGCCATCCCACCCAGGTGCTTGGTCATGAACACTGAAGCTTTCTTT. It codes for CAIPPRCLVMNTEAFF.